This T cell receptor (beta chain) was sequenced in a study of blood T cell repertoires in COVID-19. Study context: Specimens from acute and convalescent COVID-19 originated in the United States, Italy and Spain. The analysed material was cDNA or gDNA that came from T cells, B-cell-depleted T cells, or PBMCs.

This CDR3 comprises 13 residues. Germline CDR1 SNHLY, CDR2 FYNNEI. Authors' processing steps: Estimated nucleated cell counts came from reference gene primer amplification. Repertoires were generated with immunoSEQ multiplex PCR, while TCRdb's copy carries only in-frame clones and drops some. The V and J calls and the clone size are those of that table, but D and trimming were determined from the DNA. Of 250,000 to 300,000 clones listed, more than 70% are singletons. The origin of this receptor is a man older than 75 with acute or convalescent COVID-19. The chain has TRBV2 and TRBJ1-5; D may be TRBD1 (5 bases). Input material: peripheral blood. The CDR3 DNA is TGTGCAGGAAACGACTGGGGGGATCAGCCCCAGCATTTT. This encodes CAGNDWGDQPQHF.